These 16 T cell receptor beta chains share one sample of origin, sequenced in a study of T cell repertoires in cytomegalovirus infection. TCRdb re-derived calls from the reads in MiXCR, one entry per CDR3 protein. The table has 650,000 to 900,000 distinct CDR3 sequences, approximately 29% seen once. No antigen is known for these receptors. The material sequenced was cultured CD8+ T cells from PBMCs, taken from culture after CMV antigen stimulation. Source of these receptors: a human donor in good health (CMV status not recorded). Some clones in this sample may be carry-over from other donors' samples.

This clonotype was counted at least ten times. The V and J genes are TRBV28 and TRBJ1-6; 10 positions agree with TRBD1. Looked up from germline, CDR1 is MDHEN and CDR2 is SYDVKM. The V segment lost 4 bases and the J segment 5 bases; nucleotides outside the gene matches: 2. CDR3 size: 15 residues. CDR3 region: CASSSGTGDNSPLHF. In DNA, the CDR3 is TGTGCCAGCAGTTCTGGGACAGGGGATAATTCACCCCTCCACTTT.

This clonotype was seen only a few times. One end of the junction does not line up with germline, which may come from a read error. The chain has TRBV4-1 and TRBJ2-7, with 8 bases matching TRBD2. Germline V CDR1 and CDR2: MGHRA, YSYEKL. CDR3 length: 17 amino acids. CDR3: CASSRSATSGASHEQYF. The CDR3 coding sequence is TGCGCCAGCAGCCGCAGTGCCACTAGCGGCGCCTCCCACGAGCAGTACTTC.

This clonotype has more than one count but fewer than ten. CDR3 nucleotide sequence: TGTGCCAGCAGCTCCATGGGAGGGGCGTTCAATCAGCCCCAGCATTTT. It yields the protein CASSSMGGAFNQPQHF. The chain links TRBV7-9 to TRBJ1-5; possible D gene TRBD1, 5 bases. The CDR3 totals 16 residues. The ends were cut back, 4 bases at V and 3 bases at J, with 16 bases in the middle. CDR1 SEHNR and CDR2 FQNEAQ come from the germline V gene (reference sequence).

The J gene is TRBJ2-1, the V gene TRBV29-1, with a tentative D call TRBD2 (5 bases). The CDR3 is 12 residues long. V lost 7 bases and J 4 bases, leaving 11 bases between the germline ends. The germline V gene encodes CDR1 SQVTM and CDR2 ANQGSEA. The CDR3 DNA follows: TGCAGCGCCGAACTAGAATACAATGAGCAGTTCTTC. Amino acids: CSAELEYNEQFF.

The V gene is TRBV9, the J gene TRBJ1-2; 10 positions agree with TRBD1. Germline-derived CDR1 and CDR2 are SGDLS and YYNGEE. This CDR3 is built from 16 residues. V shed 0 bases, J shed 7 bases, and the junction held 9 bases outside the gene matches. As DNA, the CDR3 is TGTGCCAGCAGCGTAGAGATCGGACAGGGGGGAGTTGGCTACACCTTC. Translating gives CASSVEIGQGGVGYTF.

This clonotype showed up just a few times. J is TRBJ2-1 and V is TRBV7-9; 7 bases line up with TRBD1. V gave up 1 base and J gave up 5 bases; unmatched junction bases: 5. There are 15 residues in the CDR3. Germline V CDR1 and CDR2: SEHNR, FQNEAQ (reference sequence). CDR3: CASSLVGDSDNEQFF. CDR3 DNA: TGTGCCAGCAGCTTAGTAGGGGACAGTGACAATGAGCAGTTCTTC.

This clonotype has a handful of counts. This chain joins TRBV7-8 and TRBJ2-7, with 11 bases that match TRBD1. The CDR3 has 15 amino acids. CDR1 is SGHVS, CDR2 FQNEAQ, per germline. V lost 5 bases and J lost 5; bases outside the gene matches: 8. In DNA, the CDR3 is TGTGCCAGCAGCCCCTGGGACAGGGGGTTGGACGAGCAGTACTTC. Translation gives CASSPWDRGLDEQYF.

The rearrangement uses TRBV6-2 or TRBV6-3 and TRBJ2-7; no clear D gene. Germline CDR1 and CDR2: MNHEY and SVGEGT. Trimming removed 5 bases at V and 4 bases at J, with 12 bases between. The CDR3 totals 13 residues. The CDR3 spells CASSVGFYYEQYV. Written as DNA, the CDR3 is TGTGCCAGCAGTGTGGGTTTCTATTACGAGCAGTACGTC.

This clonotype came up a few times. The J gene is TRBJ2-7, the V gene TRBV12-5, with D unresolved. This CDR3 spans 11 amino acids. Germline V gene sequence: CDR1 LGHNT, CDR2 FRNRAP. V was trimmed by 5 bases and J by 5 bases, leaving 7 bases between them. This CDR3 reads CASGPPHEQYF. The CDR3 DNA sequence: TGTGCTAGTGGTCCACCACACGAGCAGTACTTC. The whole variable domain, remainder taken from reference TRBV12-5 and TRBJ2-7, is DARVTQTPRHKVTEMGQEVTMRCQPILGHNTVFWYRQTMMQGLELLAYFRNRAPLDDSGMPKDRFSAEMPDATLATLKIQPSEPRDSAVYFCASGPPHEQYFGPGTRLTVT.

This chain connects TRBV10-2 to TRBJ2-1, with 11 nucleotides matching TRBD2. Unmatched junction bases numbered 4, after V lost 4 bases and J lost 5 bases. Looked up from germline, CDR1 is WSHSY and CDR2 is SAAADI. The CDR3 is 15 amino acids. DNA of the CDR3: TGCGCCAGCAGTGTAGCGGGGGGGCCTCACAATGAGCAGTTCTTC. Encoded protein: CASSVAGGPHNEQFF.

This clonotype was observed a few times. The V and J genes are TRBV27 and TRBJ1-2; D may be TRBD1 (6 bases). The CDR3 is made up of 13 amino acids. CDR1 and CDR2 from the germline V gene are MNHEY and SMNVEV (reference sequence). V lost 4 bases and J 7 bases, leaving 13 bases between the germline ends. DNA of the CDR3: TGTGCCAGCAGTTGGGTACAGGGAGCTGGCTACACCTTC. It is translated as CASSWVQGAGYTF.

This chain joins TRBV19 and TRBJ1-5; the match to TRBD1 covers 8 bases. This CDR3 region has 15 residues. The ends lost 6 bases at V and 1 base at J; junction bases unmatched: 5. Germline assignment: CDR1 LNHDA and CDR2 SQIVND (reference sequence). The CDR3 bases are TGTGCCAGTAGCCCACAGGGGGGGAGCAATCAGCCCCAGCATTTT. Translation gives CASSPQGGSNQPQHF.

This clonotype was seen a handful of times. This CDR3 is CASSFNTGTGYNEQFF. The CDR3 nucleotides read TGTGCCAGCAGTTTCAATACAGGGACGGGTTACAATGAGCAGTTCTTC. The rearrangement links TRBV6-5 to TRBJ2-1, with D perhaps matching TRBD1 (6 bases). Deletions cut 4 bases from V and 4 bases from J, with 17 bases between. The length of the CDR3 is 16 residues. CDR1 and CDR2 from the germline V gene are MNHEY and SVGAGI.

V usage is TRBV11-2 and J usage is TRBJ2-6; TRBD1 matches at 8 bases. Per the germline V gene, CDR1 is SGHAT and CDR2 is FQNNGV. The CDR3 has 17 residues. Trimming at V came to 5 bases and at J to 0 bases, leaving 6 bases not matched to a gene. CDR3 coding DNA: TGTGCCAGCAGCACCCCGGGACAGGTCTCTGGGGCCAACGTCCTGACTTTC. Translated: CASSTPGQVSGANVLTF.

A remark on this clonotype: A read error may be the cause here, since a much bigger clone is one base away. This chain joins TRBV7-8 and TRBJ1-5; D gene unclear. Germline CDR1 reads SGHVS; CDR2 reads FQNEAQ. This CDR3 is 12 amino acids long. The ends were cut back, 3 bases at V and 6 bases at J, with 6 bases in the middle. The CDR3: CASSFRFQPQHF. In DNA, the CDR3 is TGTGCCAGCAGCTTTCGGTTTCAGCCCCAGCATTTT.

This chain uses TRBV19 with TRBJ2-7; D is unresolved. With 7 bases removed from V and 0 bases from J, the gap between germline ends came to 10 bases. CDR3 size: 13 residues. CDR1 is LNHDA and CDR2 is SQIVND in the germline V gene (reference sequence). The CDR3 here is CASIGSPSYEQYF. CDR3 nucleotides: TGTGCCAGTATCGGATCCCCCTCCTACGAGCAGTACTTC.